What follows describes a single T cell receptor (beta chain). Generated by immunoSEQ multiplex PCR, the TCRdb table keeps only in-frame clones and is missing some. Altogether under 60,000 clones are present, roughly 94% being singletons, with the ten largest covering roughly 4%. These data belong to a study of control samples from healthy donors and cancer patients. Trimming removed 4 bases at V and 2 bases at J, with 19 bases between. Germline CDR1 and CDR2: KGHDR and SFDVKD. CDR3 size: 18 residues. Sequencing was carried out using blood. The clonotype was recovered from a man aged 30-40 years in good health. This chain links TRBV24-1 with TRBJ2-2, with a tentative D call TRBD1 (6 bases). In DNA form, the CDR3 reads TGTGCCACCAGTGACCCACAGGGAAAGGGGGACAACACCGGGGAGCTGTTTTTT. Amino acid sequence: CATSDPQGKGDNTGELFF.